Listed below are T cell receptor beta chains from one sample, sequenced in a study of cytomegalovirus exposure and HLA in healthy donors. TCRdb keeps only in-frame clones here, not all; method: immunoSEQ multiplex PCR. The table lists roughly 190,000 clones, less than 85% of them singletons, with under 5% in the top ten. The sample consisted of PBMCs. The receptors here all came from a man aged 30-40 years in good health and CMV-seropositive. Each CDR3 is given with its conserved first and last residue. The order of the fields is V gene, clone size, J gene, D gene, CDR3 DNA, CDR3 protein. The D gene is left open where the match is weak. Part of the rows lack a size; the others show once, few, many or a class for expanded clones.

>TRBV9|-|TRBJ2-3|TRBD2
TGTGCCAGCAGCCACCCCCGACTAGCGGGAGAGGGGCCTCGCGGAGATACGCAGTATTTT
CASSHPRLAGEGPRGDTQYF
>TRBV15|-|TRBJ2-7|-
TGTGCCACCAGCAGAGATCAGGGTACCTCCTACGAGCAGTACTTC
CATSRDQGTSYEQYF
>TRBV9|-|TRBJ1-5|-
TGTGCCAGCAGCGTAGGAGGGATCGCTCAGCCCCAGCATTTT
CASSVGGIAQPQHF
>TRBV4-3|few|TRBJ2-5|-
TGCGCCAGCAGCCAGGCTGTTGGGGGCTGGGAGCAGTACTTC
CASSQAVGGWEQYF
>TRBV7-2|-|TRBJ1-2|-
TGTGCCAGCAGCTCACAGGGCCCTAACTATGGCTACACCTTC
CASSSQGPNYGYTF
>TRBV18|-|TRBJ2-1|-
TGTGCCAGCTCACCACCGACAGTTAGGGGTGAGCAGTTCTTC
CASSPPTVRGEQFF
>TRBV9|-|TRBJ1-5|-
TGTGCCAGCAGCGCCCGAGGGCAGCTCAATCAGCCCCAGCATTTT
CASSARGQLNQPQHF
>TRBV19|-|TRBJ2-3|-
TGTGCCAGTAGTATGCGTGGGCCCACAGATACGCAGTATTTT
CASSMRGPTDTQYF
>TRBV19|-|TRBJ2-3|TRBD1
TGTGCCAGTAGTAGCCGACAGGGGGGGACAGATACGCAGTATTTT
CASSSRQGGTDTQYF
>TRBV7-2|-|TRBJ2-5|TRBD2
TGTGCCAGCAGCTTAGCGTCGACGCTAGCGGCACAAGAGACCCAGTACTTC
CASSLASTLAAQETQYF
>TRBV6-5|-|TRBJ1-3|-
TGTGCCAGCAGGGCCAGTTTCTCTGGAAACACCATATATTTT
CASRASFSGNTIYF
>TRBV7-9|-|TRBJ1-2|TRBD1
TGTGCCAGCAGTTCAGGGGGCGCGAGGGCTAACTATGGCTACACCTTC
CASSSGGARANYGYTF
>TRBV5-4|-|TRBJ2-7|TRBD2
TGTGCCAGCAGCCCACTAGCGGGGTCCGACTACGAGCAGTACTTC
CASSPLAGSDYEQYF
>TRBV5-1|-|TRBJ1-1|-
TGCGCCAGCAGCTTGGACAGGGAAGCTTTCTTT
CASSLDREAFF
>TRBV28|-|TRBJ1-1|-
TGTGCCAGCAGTGGGGCCGGGAGATTTGAAGCTTTCTTT
CASSGAGRFEAFF
>TRBV18|-|TRBJ1-2|-
TGTGCCAGCTCAAGAACTCAGGAAGATGGCTACACCTTC
CASSRTQEDGYTF
>TRBV9|-|TRBJ2-2|TRBD1
TGTGCCAGCAGCGTACTCGGGACAGGGAGCACCGGGGAGCTGTTTTTT
CASSVLGTGSTGELFF
>TRBV7-3|few|TRBJ2-3|TRBD2
TGTGCCAGCAGCTTAAATGGGGGGGAGTTAGATACGCAGTATTTT
CASSLNGGELDTQYF
>TRBV29-1|-|TRBJ2-2|-
TGCAGCGTTGAACGACAGTCGAACACCGGGGAGCTGTTTTTT
CSVERQSNTGELFF
>TRBV7-2|-|TRBJ2-5|-
TGTGCCAGCAGCTTAGCAGAACCGGGGACCCAGTACTTC
CASSLAEPGTQYF
>TRBV6-5|-|TRBJ2-1|TRBD2
TGTGCCAGCAGTTACGTGAAAGCGGGGTACAATGAGCAGTTCTTC
CASSYVKAGYNEQFF
>TRBV21-1|-|TRBJ1-2|-
TGTGCCAGCAGCAGCCCCCTGGGGGGAGGCTACACCTTC
CASSSPLGGGYTF
>TRBV7-2|-|TRBJ1-1|-
TGTGCCAGCAGCGCAACCTCAGGGGCGAGGACTGAAGCTTTCTTT
CASSATSGARTEAFF
>TRBV18|-|TRBJ1-4|-
TGTGCCAGCTCACCAACGGGGTATGGTGAAAAACTGTTTTTT
CASSPTGYGEKLFF
>TRBV2|-|TRBJ2-5|-
TGTGCCAGCATTCTGGACTCTCGGGAGACCCAGTACTTC
CASILDSRETQYF
>TRBV15|-|TRBJ2-1|TRBD2
TGTGCCACCAGCAGAGAAGGAACTAGCGGGAACTTCAATGAGCAGTTCTTC
CATSREGTSGNFNEQFF
>TRBV28|-|TRBJ2-3|-
TGTGCCAGCAGTTCCCCGGCCCCTTCACGGGGAGATACGCAGTATTTT
CASSSPAPSRGDTQYF
>TRBV25-1|-|TRBJ2-2|TRBD2
TGTGCCAGCAGTGAATCGAGGTTGCGGGGGGGCAGCACCGGGGAGCTGTTTTTT
CASSESRLRGGSTGELFF
>TRBV29-1|-|TRBJ2-5|-
TGCAGCGTTGAAATGGGGTTCGGGGATTGGGAGTACTTC
CSVEMGFGDWEYF
>TRBV30|-|TRBJ1-2|TRBD1
TGTGCCGGGGAGCGACTCGGACAGGGAGCTAACTATGGCTACACCTTC
CAGERLGQGANYGYTF
>TRBV27|-|TRBJ2-1|-
TGTGCCAGCAGTTCATTAGGACCGGACTCCCGCGGGCAGTTCTTC
CASSSLGPDSRGQFF
>TRBV21-1|-|TRBJ1-4|-
TGTGCCTCGGACAGGGAACCTAATGAAAAACTGTTTTTT
CASDREPNEKLFF
>TRBV7-3|-|TRBJ2-1|TRBD2
TGTGCCAGCAGCCGGGGGGGCGCATACAATGAGCAGTTCTTC
CASSRGGAYNEQFF
>TRBV30|-|TRBJ1-2|TRBD1
TGTGCCTGGAGTTTTCGGGGGACAGCGAGTACGGGCTACACCTTC
CAWSFRGTASTGYTF
>TRBV18|few|TRBJ2-7|TRBD2
TGTGCCAGCTCACCAGGGACTAGGGACGAGCAGTACTTC
CASSPGTRDEQYF
>TRBV5-6|-|TRBJ2-3|TRBD1
TGTGCCAGCAGCTTTTCCGGGACAGGGGGGCTGGATACGCAGTATTTT
CASSFSGTGGLDTQYF
>TRBV27|few|TRBJ1-6|-
TGTGCCAGCAGTTTAGGGGCTAATAATTCACCCCTCCACTTT
CASSLGANNSPLHF
>TRBV19|-|TRBJ2-3|-
TGTGCCAGTAGGGCGGGCTGGGATACGCAGTATTTT
CASRAGWDTQYF
>TRBV7-8|-|TRBJ2-7|TRBD2
TGTGCCAGCAGCTTTCGGGGGGAAGACGGCGAGCAGTACTTC
CASSFRGEDGEQYF
>TRBV4-2|few|TRBJ2-7|TRBD2
TGTGCCAGCAGCCTCCCGGGACTAGCCATAAACGAGCAGTACTTC
CASSLPGLAINEQYF
>TRBV7-8|-|TRBJ2-5|TRBD2
TGTGCCAGCAGCGTAGGGGGGACTAGCGGCCAAGAGACCCAGTACTTC
CASSVGGTSGQETQYF
>TRBV10-3|-|TRBJ2-7|TRBD1
TGTGCCATCAGTGAGGGAGGGACAGGAGCCTACGAGCAGTACTTC
CAISEGGTGAYEQYF
>TRBV19|-|TRBJ2-7|TRBD1
TGTGCCAGTAGTTTCCGGGACAGGGGACACTACGAGCAGTACTTC
CASSFRDRGHYEQYF
>TRBV19|-|TRBJ2-1|TRBD2
TGTGCCAGTAGTCCCGTAGATGCGGGGGATCACAATGAGCAGTTCTTC
CASSPVDAGDHNEQFF
>TRBV7-9|-|TRBJ2-7|TRBD1
TGTTCCAGCAGCTCATTCCCGGACAGGGCCTACCTTTACGAGCAGTACTTC
CSSSSFPDRAYLYEQYF
>TRBV19|-|TRBJ1-5|TRBD1
TGTGCCAGTAGTGACACGGGACAGGATATAAGTCAGCCCCAGCATTTT
CASSDTGQDISQPQHF
>TRBV27|few|TRBJ2-7|TRBD1
TGTGCCAGCAGTGGACAGGGCCCCTACGAGCAGTACTTC
CASSGQGPYEQYF
>TRBV28|-|TRBJ2-7|TRBD2
TGTGCCAGCAGCCGCACTAGCGGGAACACCTACGAGCAGTACTTC
CASSRTSGNTYEQYF
>TRBV19|once|TRBJ1-4|-
TGTGCCAGTAGTATCAGTCTAACTAATGAAAAACTGTTTTTT
CASSISLTNEKLFF
>TRBV5-1|-|TRBJ2-3|-
TGCGCCAGCAGCTCGCCGGGCACAGATACGCAGTATTTT
CASSSPGTDTQYF
>TRBV30|-|TRBJ2-7|-
TGTGCCTGGGGACCGGGACAAGGGGAGCAGTACTTC
CAWGPGQGEQYF
>TRBV4-1|-|TRBJ2-1|TRBD2
TGCGCCAGCAGCCTCGTTGGGACTAGCGGGGGTAGTGAGCAGTTCTTC
CASSLVGTSGGSEQFF
>TRBV5-1|-|TRBJ2-1|TRBD1
TGCGCCAGCAGCTGGGGACAGGGGGATTATGAGCAGTTCTTC
CASSWGQGDYEQFF
>TRBV19|-|TRBJ1-4|TRBD1
TGTGCCAGCTACGAAGGGACAGGGCCAACTAATGAAAAACTGTTTTTT
CASYEGTGPTNEKLFF
>TRBV10-3|few|TRBJ1-2|-
TGTGCCATCAGTCAGGAAGGAAGGTATGGCTACACCTTC
CAISQEGRYGYTF
>TRBV29-1|once|TRBJ1-1|-
TGCAGCGTTGTATGGGGGAGGCCTGAAGCTTTCTTT
CSVVWGRPEAFF
>TRBV7-9|-|TRBJ2-5|-
TGTGCCAGCAGCCATGACAGGACACAAGAGACCCAGTACTTC
CASSHDRTQETQYF
>TRBV27|-|TRBJ2-7|TRBD1
TGTGCCAGCAGTCCGCTGGGACAGGGTGGGAACGAGCAGTACTTC
CASSPLGQGGNEQYF